These T cell receptor beta chains were read from a single sample in a study of blood T cell repertoires in COVID-19. Profiling relied on immunoSEQ multiplex PCR, and the TCRdb table lists in-frame clones only, not all of them. Among about 220,000 clones listed, roughly 80% were seen once. The sample consisted of PBMCs or T cells enriched from blood (not recorded which). The receptor source for this set is a woman in her thirties or forties with acute COVID-19. Each CDR3 is given without its conserved first and last residue. Not all rows give a size; the values are once, few, many and, for expanded clones, a class.

cdr3_aa | j_call | v_call | clone_size
ASSQPQGANYGYT | TRBJ1-2 | TRBV4-2 | .
ASSLASGTPGELF | TRBJ2-2 | TRBV7-2 | .
ASSFQAQETQY | TRBJ2-5 | TRBV27 | .
ASSRGGNYGYT | TRBJ1-2 | TRBV18 | .
ASSQDTGTGALGYT | TRBJ1-2 | TRBV4-3 | .
AISESRGKLVYEQY | TRBJ2-7 | TRBV10-3 | .
ASSSTYEQY | TRBJ2-7 | TRBV7-8 | .
ASSLRTGLNIQY | TRBJ2-4 | TRBV28 | .
ASSYTGQEQY | TRBJ2-7 | TRBV6-6 | few
ASSYTVGGAF | TRBJ1-1 | TRBV19 | .
ASGPAGVPQETQY | TRBJ2-5 | TRBV5-1 | .
ASSVGADSYEQY | TRBJ2-7 | TRBV9 | .
ASSPGLAGGLRRNEQY | TRBJ2-7 | TRBV3-1/TRBV3-2 | .
ASSGYGQGALNEQF | TRBJ2-1 | TRBV7-9 | .
ASSPTGSNTEAF | TRBJ1-1 | TRBV11-2 | .
ASSPPGQGEAF | TRBJ1-1 | TRBV7-3 | .
ASRPGQGRTNEKLF | TRBJ1-4 | TRBV5-1 | .
SVGQMNTEAF | TRBJ1-1 | TRBV29-1 | few
ASSYQGAGEQF | TRBJ2-1 | TRBV28 | .
ASSLKLASYNEQF | TRBJ2-1 | TRBV7-9 | .
ATAPGVRYSYEQY | TRBJ2-7 | TRBV10-3 | .
ASSLGYSKFTEAF | TRBJ1-1 | TRBV5-1 | .
ASSSTGSAGNTIY | TRBJ1-3 | TRBV11-2 | .
ASSQEFGYEQY | TRBJ2-7 | TRBV4-1 | .
ASSRLLGTGNTEAF | TRBJ1-1 | TRBV2 | .
ASSYGGPGELF | TRBJ2-2 | TRBV6-2/TRBV6-3 | .
ASSDLRSREAF | TRBJ1-1 | TRBV25-1 | .
AWRATGIYGYT | TRBJ1-2 | TRBV30 | .
ASKSSGTGNYEQY | TRBJ2-7 | TRBV28 | .
ASSPDPRGFSGNTIY | TRBJ1-3 | TRBV4-2 | .
ASSYRGSGTDTQY | TRBJ2-3 | TRBV5-4 | .
ASSSAWTPGYNEQF | TRBJ2-1 | TRBV7-8 | .
ASSRLAGDYEQY | TRBJ2-7 | TRBV6-5 | .
ASSPVDRGDTGELF | TRBJ2-2 | TRBV10-1 | few
ASTLRGAYNEQF | TRBJ2-1 | TRBV28 | .
ASSAQVGAVETQY | TRBJ2-5 | TRBV27 | .
AISGPTPGGTEAF | TRBJ1-1 | TRBV10-3 | once
ASRPYREPNYGYT | TRBJ1-2 | TRBV6-5 | .
ASSQRTSGRGQY | TRBJ2-3 | TRBV6-6 | .
ASSTRDRLRSGANVLT | TRBJ2-6 | TRBV5-1 | once
AISESGGPGETQY | TRBJ2-5 | TRBV10-3 | .
ASSKDPGTGLRWNQPQH | TRBJ1-5 | TRBV21-1 | few
ASSYGGTYEQY | TRBJ2-7 | TRBV6-6 | .
ASSLKPTTRQGTNEQF | TRBJ2-1 | TRBV5-1 | .
AGRTGSYNSPLH | TRBJ1-6 | TRBV2 | .
ASRGGQGGYT | TRBJ1-2 | TRBV6-5 | once
ASSLLGADYGYT | TRBJ1-2 | TRBV28 | .
ASSLSDRETTEAF | TRBJ1-1 | TRBV28 | .
ATAGANNEQF | TRBJ2-1 | TRBV10-3 | .
SGSSAEETQY | TRBJ2-5 | TRBV29-1 | .
ASSLARGLSGNTIY | TRBJ1-3 | TRBV7-9 | few
ASSPRNGKQGRQETQY | TRBJ2-5 | TRBV6-6 | .
ASSPPGLRTDTQY | TRBJ2-3 | TRBV18 | .
ASSQGPGGPSDTQY | TRBJ2-3 | TRBV4-1 | .
ASSLGGHTDTQY | TRBJ2-3 | TRBV5-6 | .
ASRQVAKNIQY | TRBJ2-4 | TRBV6-6 | .
ASSLRGSSNQPQH | TRBJ1-5 | TRBV28 | .